This is a list of T cell receptor beta chains from one sample in a study of response to subunit inactivated influenza vaccine. MiXCR was run by TCRdb on the RT-PCR reads, yielding one entry per CDR3 protein. In the table there are around 710,000 distinct CDR3 sequences, approximately 15% of which are singletons. Sample: PBMCs from blood, taken less than 15 days before vaccination. Receptor source: a man between 50 and 59 years old who received an inactivated influenza vaccine. Each CDR3 is given with its conserved first and last residue. The listing skips clone size in some rows; elsewhere it reads once, few, many or a size class.

TRBJ2-7	TRBV7-2	-	CASSLGAGTGGYEQYF
TRBJ1-3	TRBV7-9	many	CASSIRRSGNTIYF
TRBJ2-7	TRBV3-1	many	CASSAGVPYEQYF
TRBJ2-2	TRBV11-3	-	CASSSTRVHGELFF
TRBJ2-4	TRBV2	-	CASSVSGTIAKNIQYF
TRBJ2-1	TRBV4-2	few	CASSPLAGGEQFF
TRBJ2-3	TRBV11-2	few	CASTGSTDTQYF
TRBJ1-1	TRBV5-1	many	CASSLSSRSTEAFF
TRBJ2-1	TRBV7-9	-	CAGTTEVSGRDYNEQFF
TRBJ1-6	TRBV20-1	many	CSARGAGYSPLHF
TRBJ2-2	TRBV12-3/TRBV12-4	-	CASSPQMGTGELFF
TRBJ2-7	TRBV12-3/TRBV12-4	few	CASSLGPPELSYEQYF
TRBJ1-5	TRBV10-3	-	CAISRQGSNQPQHF
TRBJ1-1	TRBV5-1	few	CASSPESGILNTEAFF
TRBJ2-3	TRBV7-8	few	CASSLIGGGAGADTQYF
TRBJ2-1	TRBV20-1	few	CSARDPDYYNEQFF
TRBJ2-7	TRBV10-3	-	CAISGAGLANSEQYF